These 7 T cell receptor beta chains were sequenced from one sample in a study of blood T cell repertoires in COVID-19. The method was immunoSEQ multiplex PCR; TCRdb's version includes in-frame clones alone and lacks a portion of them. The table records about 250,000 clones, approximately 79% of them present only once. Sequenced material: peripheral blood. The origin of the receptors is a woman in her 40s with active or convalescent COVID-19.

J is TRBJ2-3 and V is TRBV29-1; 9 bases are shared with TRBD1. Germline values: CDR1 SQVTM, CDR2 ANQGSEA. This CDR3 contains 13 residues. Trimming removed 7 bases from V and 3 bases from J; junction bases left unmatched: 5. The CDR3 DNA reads TGCAGCGCCGGACAGGGGCTGACAGATACGCAGTATTTT. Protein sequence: CSAGQGLTDTQYF.

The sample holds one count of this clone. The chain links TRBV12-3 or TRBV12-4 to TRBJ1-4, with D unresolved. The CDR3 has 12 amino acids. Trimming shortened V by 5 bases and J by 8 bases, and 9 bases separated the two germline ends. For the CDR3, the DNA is TGTGCCAGCAGTCTGAGGGTCGAAAAACTGTTTTTT. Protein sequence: CASSLRVEKLFF.

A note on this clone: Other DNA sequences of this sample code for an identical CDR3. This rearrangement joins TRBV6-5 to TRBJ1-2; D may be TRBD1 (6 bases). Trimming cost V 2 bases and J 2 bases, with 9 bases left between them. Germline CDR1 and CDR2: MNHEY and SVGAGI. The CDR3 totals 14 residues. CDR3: CASSYGTGNYGYTF. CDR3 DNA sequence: TGTGCCAGCAGTTACGGAACAGGGAACTATGGCTACACCTTC.

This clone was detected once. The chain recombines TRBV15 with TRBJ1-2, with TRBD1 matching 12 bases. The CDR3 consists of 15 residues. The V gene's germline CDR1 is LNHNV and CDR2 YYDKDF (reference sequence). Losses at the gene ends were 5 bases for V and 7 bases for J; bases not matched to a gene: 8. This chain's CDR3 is CATSGLGQGAPGYTF. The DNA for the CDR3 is TGTGCCACCAGCGGGCTGGGACAGGGGGCTCCTGGCTACACCTTC.

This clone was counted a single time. CDR3 amino acids: CASSELRTGWADTQYF. CDR3 coding DNA: TGTGCCAGCAGTGAACTAAGGACAGGGTGGGCAGATACGCAGTATTTT. The chain has TRBV6-1 and TRBJ2-3; 8 nucleotides match TRBD1. Looked up from germline, CDR1 is MNHNS and CDR2 is SASEGT. The CDR3 is 16 residues long. Trimming took 2 bases from V and 4 from J; bases not matched to a gene: 8.

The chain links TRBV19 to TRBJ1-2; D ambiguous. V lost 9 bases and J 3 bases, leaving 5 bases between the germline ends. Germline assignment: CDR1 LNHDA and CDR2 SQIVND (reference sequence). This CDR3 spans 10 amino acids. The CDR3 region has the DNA TGTGCCAGCTACTACTATGGCTACACCTTC. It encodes CASYYYGYTF.

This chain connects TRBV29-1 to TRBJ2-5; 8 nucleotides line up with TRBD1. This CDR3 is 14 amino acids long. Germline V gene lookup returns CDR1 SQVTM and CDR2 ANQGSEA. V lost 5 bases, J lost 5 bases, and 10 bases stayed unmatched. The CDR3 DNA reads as TGCAGCGTTTCCGGGACAGGCGGTTACGAGACCCAGTACTTC. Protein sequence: CSVSGTGGYETQYF.